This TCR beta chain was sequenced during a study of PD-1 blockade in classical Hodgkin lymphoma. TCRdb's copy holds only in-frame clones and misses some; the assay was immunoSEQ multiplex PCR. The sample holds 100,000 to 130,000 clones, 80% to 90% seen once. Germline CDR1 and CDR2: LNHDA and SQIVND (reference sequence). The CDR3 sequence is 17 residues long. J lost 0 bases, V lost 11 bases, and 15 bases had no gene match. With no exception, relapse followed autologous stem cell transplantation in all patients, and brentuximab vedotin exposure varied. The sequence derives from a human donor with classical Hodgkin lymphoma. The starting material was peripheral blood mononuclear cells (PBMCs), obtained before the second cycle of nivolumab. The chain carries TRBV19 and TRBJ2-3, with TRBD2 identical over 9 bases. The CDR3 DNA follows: TGTGCCTGCCGCAGGGCTAGCGGGAACCCTAGCACAGATACGCAGTATTTT. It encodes CACRRASGNPSTDTQYF.